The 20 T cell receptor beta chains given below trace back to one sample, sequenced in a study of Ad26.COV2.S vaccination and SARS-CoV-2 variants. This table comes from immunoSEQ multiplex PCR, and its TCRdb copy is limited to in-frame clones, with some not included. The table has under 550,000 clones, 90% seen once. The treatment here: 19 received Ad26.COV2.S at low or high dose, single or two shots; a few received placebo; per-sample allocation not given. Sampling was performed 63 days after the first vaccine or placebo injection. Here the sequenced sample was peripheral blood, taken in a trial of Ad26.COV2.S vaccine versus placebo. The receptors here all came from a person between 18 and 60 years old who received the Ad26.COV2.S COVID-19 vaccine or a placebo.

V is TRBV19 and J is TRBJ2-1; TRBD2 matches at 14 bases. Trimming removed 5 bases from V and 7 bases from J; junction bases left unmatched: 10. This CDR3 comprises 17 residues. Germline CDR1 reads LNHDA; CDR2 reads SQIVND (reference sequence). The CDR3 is CASSPRPGTSGRNEQFF. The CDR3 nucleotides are TGTGCCAGTAGTCCAAGACCCGGGACTAGCGGGAGAAATGAGCAGTTCTTC.

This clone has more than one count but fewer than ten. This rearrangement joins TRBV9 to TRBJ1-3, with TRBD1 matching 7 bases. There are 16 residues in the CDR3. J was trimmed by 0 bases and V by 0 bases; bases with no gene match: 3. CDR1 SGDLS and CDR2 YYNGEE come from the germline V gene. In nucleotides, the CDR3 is TGTGCCAGCAGCGTAGTGGGGACAGTCTCTGGAAACACCATATATTTT. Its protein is CASSVVGTVSGNTIYF.

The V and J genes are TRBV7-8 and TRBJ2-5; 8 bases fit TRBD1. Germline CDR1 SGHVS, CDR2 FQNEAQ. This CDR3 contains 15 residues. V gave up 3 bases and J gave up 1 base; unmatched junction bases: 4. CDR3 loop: CASSFSGTGQETQYF. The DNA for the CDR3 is TGTGCCAGCAGCTTTTCCGGGACAGGCCAAGAGACCCAGTACTTC. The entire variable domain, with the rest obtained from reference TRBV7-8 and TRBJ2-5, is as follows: GAGVSQSPRYKVAKRGQDVALRCDPISGHVSLFWYQQALGQGPEFLTYFQNEAQLDKSGLPSDRFFAERPEGSVSTLKIQRTQQEDSAVYLCASSFSGTGQETQYFGPGTRLLVL.

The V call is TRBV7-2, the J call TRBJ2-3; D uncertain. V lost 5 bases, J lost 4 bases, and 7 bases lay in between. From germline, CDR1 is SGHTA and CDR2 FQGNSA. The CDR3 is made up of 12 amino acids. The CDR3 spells CASSPTPDTQYF. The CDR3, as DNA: TGTGCCAGCAGCCCTACTCCAGATACGCAGTATTTT.

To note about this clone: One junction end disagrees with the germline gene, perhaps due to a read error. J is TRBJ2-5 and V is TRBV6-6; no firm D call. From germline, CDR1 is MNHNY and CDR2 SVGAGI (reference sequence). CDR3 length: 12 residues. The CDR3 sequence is CASMVREETQYF. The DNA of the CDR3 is TGCGCCAGCATGGTGAGAGAGGAGACCCAGTACTTC.

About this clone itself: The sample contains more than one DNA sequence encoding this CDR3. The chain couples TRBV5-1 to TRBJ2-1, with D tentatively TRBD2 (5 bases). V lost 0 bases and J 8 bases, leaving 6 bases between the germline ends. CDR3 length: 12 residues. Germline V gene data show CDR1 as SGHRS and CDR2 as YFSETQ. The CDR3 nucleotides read TGCGCCAGCAGCTTGGCCGGGGATGAGCAGTTCTTC. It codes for CASSLAGDEQFF.

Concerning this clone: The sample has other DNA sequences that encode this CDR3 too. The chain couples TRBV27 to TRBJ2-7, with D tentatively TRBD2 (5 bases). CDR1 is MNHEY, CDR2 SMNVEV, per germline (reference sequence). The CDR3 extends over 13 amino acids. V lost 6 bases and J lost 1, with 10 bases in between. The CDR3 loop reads CASSLRGSYEQYF. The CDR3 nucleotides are TGTGCCAGCAGCCTCCGAGGGTCCTACGAGCAGTACTTC.

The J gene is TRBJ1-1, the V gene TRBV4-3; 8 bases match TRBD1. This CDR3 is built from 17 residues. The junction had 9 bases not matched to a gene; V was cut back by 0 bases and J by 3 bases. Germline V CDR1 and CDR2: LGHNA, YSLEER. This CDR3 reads CASSQDAAGGEDTEAFF. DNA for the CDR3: TGCGCCAGCAGCCAAGATGCGGCAGGGGGCGAGGACACTGAAGCTTTCTTT.

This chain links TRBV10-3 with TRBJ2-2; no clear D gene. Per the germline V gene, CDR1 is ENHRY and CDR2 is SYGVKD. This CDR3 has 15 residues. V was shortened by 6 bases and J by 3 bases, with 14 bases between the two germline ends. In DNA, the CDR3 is TGTGCCATCAGCGACCGGACCCCGGACACCGGGGAGCTGTTTTTT. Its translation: CAISDRTPDTGELFF.

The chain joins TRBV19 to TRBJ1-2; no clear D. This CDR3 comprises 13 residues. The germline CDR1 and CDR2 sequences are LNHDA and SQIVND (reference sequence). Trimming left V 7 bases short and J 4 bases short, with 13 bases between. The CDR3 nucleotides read TGTGCCAGTACCACGTACCAGACCTATGGCTACACCTTC. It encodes CASTTYQTYGYTF.

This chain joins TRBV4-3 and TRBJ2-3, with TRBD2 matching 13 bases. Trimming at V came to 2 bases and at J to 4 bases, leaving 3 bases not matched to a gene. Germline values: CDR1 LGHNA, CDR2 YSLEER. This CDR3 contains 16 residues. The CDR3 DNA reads TGCGCCAGCAGCCAACCGGGACTAGCGGGACCAGATACGCAGTATTTT. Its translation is CASSQPGLAGPDTQYF.

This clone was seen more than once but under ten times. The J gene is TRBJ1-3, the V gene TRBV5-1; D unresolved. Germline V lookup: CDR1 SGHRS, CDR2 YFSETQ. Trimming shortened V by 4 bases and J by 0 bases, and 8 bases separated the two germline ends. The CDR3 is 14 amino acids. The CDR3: CASSPASSGNTIYF. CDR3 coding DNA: TGCGCCAGCAGCCCCGCCAGCTCTGGAAACACCATATATTTT.

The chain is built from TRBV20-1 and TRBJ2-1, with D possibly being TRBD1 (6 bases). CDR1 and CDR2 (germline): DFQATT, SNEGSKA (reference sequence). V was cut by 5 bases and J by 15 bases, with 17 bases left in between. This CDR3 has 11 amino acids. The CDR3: CSAPNRVHPFF. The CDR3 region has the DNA TGCAGTGCTCCTAACAGGGTCCATCCGTTCTTC.

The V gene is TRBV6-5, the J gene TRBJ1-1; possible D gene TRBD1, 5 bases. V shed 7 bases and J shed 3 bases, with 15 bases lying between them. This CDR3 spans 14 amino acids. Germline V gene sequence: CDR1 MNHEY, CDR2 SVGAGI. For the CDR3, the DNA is TGTGCCAGCACCCCTAGCGGGACTTACACTGAAGCTTTCTTT. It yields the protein CASTPSGTYTEAFF.

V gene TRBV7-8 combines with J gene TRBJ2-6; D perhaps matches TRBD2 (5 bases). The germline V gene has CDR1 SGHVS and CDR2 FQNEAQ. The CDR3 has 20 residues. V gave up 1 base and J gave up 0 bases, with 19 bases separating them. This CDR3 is CASSLVFGVRAGSGANVLTF. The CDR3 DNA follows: TGTGCCAGCAGCTTAGTTTTCGGGGTTCGGGCTGGCTCTGGGGCCAACGTCCTGACTTTC. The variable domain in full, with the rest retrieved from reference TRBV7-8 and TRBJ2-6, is GAGVSQSPRYKVAKRGQDVALRCDPISGHVSLFWYQQALGQGPEFLTYFQNEAQLDKSGLPSDRFFAERPEGSVSTLKIQRTQQEDSAVYLCASSLVFGVRAGSGANVLTFGAGSRLTVL.

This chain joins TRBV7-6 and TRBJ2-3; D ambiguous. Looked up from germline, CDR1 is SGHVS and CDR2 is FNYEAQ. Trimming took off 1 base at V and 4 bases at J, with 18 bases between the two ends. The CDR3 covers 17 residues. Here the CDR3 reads CASSLERSRVLADTQYF. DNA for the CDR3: TGTGCCAGCAGCTTAGAGAGGTCTAGAGTTTTGGCAGATACGCAGTATTTT.

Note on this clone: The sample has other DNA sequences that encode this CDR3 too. CDR3 amino acids: CASSPRGASYEQYF. For the CDR3, the DNA is TGTGCCAGCAGCCCCCGGGGGGCCTCCTACGAGCAGTACTTC. The V call is TRBV3-1 (or the pseudogene TRBV3-2), the J call TRBJ2-7; a possible D gene is TRBD2 (7 bases). The germline V gene encodes CDR1 LGHDT and CDR2 YNNKEL (reference sequence). The ends were cut back, 4 bases at V and 0 bases at J, with 10 bases in the middle. The CDR3 has 14 residues.

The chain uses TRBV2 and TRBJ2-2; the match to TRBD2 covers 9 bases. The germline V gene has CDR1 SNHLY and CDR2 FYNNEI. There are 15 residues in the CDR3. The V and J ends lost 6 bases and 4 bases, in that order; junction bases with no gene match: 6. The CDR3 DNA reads TGTGCCAGCAGCTTATTAGCGGGAGTCACCGGGGAGCTGTTTTTT. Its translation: CASSLLAGVTGELFF.

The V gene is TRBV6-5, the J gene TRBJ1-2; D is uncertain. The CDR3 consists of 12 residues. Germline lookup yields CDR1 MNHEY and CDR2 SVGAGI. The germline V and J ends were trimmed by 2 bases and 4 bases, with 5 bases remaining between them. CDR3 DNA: TGTGCCAGCAGTTACGATCGCTATGGCTACACCTTC. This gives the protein CASSYDRYGYTF.

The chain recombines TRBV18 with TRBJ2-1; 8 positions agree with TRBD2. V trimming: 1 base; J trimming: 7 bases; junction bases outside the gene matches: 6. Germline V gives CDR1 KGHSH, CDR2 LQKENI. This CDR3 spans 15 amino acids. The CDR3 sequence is CASSPQSGRYNEQFF. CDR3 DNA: TGTGCCAGCTCACCACAAAGCGGGAGATATAATGAGCAGTTCTTC.